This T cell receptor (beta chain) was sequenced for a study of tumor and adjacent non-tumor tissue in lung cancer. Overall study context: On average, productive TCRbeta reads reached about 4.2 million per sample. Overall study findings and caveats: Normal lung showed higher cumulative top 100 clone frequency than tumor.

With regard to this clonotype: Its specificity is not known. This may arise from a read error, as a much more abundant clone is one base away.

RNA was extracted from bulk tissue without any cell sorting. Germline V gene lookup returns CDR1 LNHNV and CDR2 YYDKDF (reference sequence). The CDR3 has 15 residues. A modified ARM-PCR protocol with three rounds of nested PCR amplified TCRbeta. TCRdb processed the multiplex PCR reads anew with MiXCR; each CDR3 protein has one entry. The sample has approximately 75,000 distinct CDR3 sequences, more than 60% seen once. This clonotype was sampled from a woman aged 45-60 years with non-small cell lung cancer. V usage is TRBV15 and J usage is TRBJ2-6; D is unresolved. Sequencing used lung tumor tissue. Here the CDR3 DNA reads TGTGCCAGCAGCACTGCCACCTCTGGGGCCAACGTCCTGACTTTC. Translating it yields CASSTATSGANVLTF.